The sample holds a few counts of the clone carrying this TCR beta chain. The data belong to a study of cytomegalovirus exposure and HLA in healthy donors. With 60 Vbeta and 13 Jbeta primers, the PCR was carried out. Only in-frame clones appear in the TCRdb table, and some are missing; sequencing was by immunoSEQ multiplex PCR. The sample includes 150,000 to 200,000 clones, around 76% of them seen just once. The donors gave bone marrow, and they were healthy. The germline CDR1 and CDR2 sequences are SGHRS and YFSETQ. Losses at the gene ends were 3 bases for V and 5 bases for J; bases not matched to a gene: 7. The CDR3 runs to 14 residues.

The clonotype comes from a female donor in good health and CMV-seronegative. This chain connects TRBV5-1 to TRBJ1-2; 7 nucleotides agree with TRBD1. Sequencing used PBMCs. CDR3 DNA: TGCGCCAGCAGCTCGGGTACAGGGGTGTATGGCTACACCTTC. Amino acid sequence: CASSSGTGVYGYTF.